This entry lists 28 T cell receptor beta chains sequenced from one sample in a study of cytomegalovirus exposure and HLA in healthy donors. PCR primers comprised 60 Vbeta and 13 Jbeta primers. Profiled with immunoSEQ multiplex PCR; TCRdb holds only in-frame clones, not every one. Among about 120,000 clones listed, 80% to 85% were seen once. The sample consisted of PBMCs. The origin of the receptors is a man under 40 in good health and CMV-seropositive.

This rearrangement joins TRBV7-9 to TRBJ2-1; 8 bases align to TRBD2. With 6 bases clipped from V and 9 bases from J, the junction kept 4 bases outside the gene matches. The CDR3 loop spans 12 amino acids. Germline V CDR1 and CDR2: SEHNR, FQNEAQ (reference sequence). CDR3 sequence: CASSSGNGEQFF. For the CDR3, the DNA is TGTGCCAGCAGTAGCGGGAACGGTGAGCAGTTCTTC.

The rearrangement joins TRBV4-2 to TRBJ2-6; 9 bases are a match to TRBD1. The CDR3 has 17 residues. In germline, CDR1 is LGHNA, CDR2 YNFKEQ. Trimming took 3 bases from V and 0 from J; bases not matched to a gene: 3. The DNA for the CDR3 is TGTGCCAGCAGCCAGGCGACAGGGGGCTCTGGGGCCAACGTCCTGACTTTC. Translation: CASSQATGGSGANVLTF.

In DNA form, the CDR3 reads TGTGCCAGCAGCTCCGGGACAGTCAATTCCTACGAGCAGTACGTC. Translated, it gives CASSSGTVNSYEQYV. The chain combines TRBV5-5 with TRBJ2-7; 7 positions match TRBD1. Per germline, CDR1 SGHKS and CDR2 YYEKEE (reference sequence). After removal of 3 bases from V and 1 base from J, the junction contained 7 bases not matched to a gene. The CDR3 is made up of 15 amino acids.

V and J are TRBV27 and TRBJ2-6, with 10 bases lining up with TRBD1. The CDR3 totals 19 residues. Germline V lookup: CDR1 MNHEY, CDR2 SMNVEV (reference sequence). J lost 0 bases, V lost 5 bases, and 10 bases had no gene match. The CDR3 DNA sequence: TGTGCCAGCAGTCCATCTGACCGGGACAGGGGCTCTGGGGCCAACGTCCTGACTTTC. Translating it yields CASSPSDRDRGSGANVLTF.

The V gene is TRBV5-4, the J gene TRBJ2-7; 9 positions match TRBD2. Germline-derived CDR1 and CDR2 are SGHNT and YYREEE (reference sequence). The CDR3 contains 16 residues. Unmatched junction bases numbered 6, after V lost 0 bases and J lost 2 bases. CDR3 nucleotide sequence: TGTGCCAGCAGCTTGGAGCCGGGACTAGCCGCCTACGAGCAGTACGTC. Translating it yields CASSLEPGLAAYEQYV.

CDR3 residues: CASRSRQGQIGYTF. The CDR3, as DNA: TGTGCCAGCAGGTCAAGACAGGGGCAGATCGGCTACACCTTC. The chain combines TRBV11-2 with TRBJ1-2; TRBD1 matches at 8 bases. From germline, CDR1 is SGHAT and CDR2 FQNNGV. The CDR3 has 14 residues. V trimming: 6 bases; J trimming: 8 bases; junction bases outside the gene matches: 11.

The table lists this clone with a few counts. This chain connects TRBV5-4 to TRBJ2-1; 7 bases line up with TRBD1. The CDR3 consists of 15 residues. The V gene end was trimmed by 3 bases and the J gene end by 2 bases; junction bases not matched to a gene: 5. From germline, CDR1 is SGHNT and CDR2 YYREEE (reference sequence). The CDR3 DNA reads TGTGCCAGCAGCTCGGACAGGAGGCCCTACAATGAGCAGTTCTTC. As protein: CASSSDRRPYNEQFF.

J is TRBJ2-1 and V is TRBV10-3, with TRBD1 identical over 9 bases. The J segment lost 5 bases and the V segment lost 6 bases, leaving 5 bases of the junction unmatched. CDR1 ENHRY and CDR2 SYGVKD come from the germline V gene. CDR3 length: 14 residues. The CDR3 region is CAIRAGTGNNEQFF. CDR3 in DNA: TGTGCCATCAGGGCTGGGACAGGGAACAATGAGCAGTTCTTC.

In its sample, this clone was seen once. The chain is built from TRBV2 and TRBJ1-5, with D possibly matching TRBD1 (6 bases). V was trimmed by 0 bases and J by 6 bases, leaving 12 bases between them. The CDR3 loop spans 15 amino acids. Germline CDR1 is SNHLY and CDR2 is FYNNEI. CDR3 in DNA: TGTGCCAGCAGTGAAGCGCTAGGGGGAGCTCAGCCCCAGCATTTT. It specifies CASSEALGGAQPQHF. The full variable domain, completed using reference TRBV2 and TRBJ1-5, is EPEVTQTPSHQVTQMGQEVILRCVPISNHLYFYWYRQILGQKVEFLVSFYNNEISEKSEIFDDQFSVERPDGSNFTLKIRSTKLEDSAMYFCASSEALGGAQPQHFGDGTRLSIL.

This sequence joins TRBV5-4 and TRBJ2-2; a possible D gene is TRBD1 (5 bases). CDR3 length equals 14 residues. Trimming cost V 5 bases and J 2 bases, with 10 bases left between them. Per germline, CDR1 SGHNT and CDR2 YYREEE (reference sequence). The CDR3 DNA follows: TGTGCCAGCAGAACAGGATCAAACACCGGGGAGCTGTTTTTT. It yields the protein CASRTGSNTGELFF.

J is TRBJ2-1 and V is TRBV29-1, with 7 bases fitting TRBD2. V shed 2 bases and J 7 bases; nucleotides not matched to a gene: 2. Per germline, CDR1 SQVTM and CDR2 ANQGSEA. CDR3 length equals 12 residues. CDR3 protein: CSVERTRNEQFF. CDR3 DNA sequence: TGCAGCGTTGAAAGGACTAGAAATGAGCAGTTCTTC.

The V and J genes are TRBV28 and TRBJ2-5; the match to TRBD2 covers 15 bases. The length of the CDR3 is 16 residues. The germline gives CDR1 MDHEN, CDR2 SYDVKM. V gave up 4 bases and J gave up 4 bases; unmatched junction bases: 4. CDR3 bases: TGTGCCAGCAGTTCCTCGGGACTAGCGGGGGGAGAGACCCAGTACTTC. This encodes CASSSSGLAGGETQYF.

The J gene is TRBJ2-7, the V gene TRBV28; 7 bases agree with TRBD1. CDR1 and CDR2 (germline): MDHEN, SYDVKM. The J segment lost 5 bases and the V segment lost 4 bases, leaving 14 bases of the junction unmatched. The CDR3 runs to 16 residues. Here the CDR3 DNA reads TGTGCCAGCAGTTACGTCGTCGGCAGGGGGAACCACGAGCAGTACTTC. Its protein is CASSYVVGRGNHEQYF.

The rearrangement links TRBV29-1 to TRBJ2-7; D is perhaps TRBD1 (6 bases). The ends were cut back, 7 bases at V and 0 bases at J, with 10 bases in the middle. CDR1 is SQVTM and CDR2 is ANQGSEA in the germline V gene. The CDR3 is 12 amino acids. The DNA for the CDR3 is TGCAGCGCAAGGACAGTCTCCTACGAGCAGTACTTC. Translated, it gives CSARTVSYEQYF.

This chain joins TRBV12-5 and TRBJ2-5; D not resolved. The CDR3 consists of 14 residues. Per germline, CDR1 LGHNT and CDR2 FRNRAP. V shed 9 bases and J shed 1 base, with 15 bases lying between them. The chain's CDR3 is CASSPDLVQETQYF. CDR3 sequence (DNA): TGTGCTAGCTCCCCCGACTTAGTCCAAGAGACCCAGTACTTC.

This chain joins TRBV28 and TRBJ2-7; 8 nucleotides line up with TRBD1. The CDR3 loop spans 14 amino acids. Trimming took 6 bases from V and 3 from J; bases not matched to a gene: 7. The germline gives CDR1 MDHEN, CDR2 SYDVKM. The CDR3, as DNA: TGTGCCAGCAGGCCCGGGACAGGATACTACGAGCAGTACTTC. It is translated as CASRPGTGYYEQYF.

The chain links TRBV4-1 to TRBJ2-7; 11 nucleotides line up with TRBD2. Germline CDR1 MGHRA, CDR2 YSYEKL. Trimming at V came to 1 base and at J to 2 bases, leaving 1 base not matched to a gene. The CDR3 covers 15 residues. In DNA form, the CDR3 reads TGCGCCAGCAGCCAAGGACTAGCGGGGACCTACGAGCAGTACTTC. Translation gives CASSQGLAGTYEQYF.

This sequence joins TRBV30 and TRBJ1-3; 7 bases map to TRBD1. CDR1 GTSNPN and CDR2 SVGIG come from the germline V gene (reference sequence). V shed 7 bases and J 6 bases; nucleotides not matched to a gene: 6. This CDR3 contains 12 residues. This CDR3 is CASGTAENTIYF. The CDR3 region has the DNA TGTGCCTCCGGGACAGCTGAAAACACCATATATTTT.

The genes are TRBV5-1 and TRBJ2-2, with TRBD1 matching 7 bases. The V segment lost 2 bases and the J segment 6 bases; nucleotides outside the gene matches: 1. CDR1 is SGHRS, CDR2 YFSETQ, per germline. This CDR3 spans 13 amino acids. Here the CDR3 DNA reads TGCGCCAGCAGCTTAGGGGGCGCCGGGGAGCTGTTTTTT. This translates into CASSLGGAGELFF.

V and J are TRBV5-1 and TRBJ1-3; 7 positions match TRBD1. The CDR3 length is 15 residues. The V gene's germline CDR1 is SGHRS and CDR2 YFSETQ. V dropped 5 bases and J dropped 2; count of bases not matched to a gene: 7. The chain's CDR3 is CASSRGQPAGNTIYF. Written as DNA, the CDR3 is TGCGCCAGCAGTCGGGGACAGCCTGCTGGAAACACCATATATTTT.

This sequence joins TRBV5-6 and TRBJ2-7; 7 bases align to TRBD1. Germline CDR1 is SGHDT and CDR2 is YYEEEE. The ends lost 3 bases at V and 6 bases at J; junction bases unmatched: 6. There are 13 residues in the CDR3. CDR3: CASSSYRGGEQYV. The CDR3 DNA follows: TGTGCCAGCAGCTCCTACAGGGGTGGCGAGCAGTACGTC.

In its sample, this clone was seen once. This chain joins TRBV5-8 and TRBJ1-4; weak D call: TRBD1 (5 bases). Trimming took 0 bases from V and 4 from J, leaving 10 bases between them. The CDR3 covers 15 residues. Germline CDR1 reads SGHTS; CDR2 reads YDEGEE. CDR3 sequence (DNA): TGTGCCAGCAGCTTGGAGGGGCGCGGTAATGAAAAACTGTTTTTT. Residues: CASSLEGRGNEKLFF.

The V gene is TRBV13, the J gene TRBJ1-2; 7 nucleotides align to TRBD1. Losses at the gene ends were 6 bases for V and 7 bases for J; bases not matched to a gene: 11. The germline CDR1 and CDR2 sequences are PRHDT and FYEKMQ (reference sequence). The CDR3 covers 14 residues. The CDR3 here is CASRKNRGGPGYTF. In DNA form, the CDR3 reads TGTGCCAGCAGAAAAAACAGGGGAGGACCTGGCTACACCTTC.

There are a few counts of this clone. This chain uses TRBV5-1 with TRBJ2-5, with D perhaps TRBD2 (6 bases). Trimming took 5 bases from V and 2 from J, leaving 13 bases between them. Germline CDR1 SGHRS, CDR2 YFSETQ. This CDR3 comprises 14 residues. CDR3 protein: CASSPIAVQETQYF. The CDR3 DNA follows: TGCGCCAGCAGTCCTATAGCGGTGCAAGAGACCCAGTACTTC.

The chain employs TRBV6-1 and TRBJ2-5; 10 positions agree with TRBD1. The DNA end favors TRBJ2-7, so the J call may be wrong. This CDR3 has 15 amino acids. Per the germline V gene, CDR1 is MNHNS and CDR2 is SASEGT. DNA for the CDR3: TGTGCCAGCAGCAGAGAAGGGACAGGGGTCTACGAGCAGTACTTC. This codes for CASSREGTGVYEQYF.

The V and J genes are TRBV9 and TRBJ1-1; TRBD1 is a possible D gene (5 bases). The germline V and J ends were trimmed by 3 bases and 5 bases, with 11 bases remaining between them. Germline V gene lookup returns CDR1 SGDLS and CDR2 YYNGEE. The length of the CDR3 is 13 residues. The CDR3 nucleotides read TGTGCCAGCAGCGCCCGCTCAGGGACTGAAGCTTTCTTT. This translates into CASSARSGTEAFF.

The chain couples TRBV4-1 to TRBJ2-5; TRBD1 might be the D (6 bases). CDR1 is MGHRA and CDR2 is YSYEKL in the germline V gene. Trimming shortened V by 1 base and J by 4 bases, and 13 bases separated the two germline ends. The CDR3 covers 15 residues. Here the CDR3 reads CASSQGSGGRETQYF. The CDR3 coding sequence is TGCGCCAGCAGCCAAGGTTCTGGGGGCCGAGAGACCCAGTACTTC.

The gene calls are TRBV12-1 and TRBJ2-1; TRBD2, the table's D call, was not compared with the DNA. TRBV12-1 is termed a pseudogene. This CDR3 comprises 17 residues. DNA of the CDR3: TGTGCCAGCAGCATGGAGCGGGAGGGCCGGACCTACAATGAGCAGTTCTTC. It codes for CASSMEREGRTYNEQFF.